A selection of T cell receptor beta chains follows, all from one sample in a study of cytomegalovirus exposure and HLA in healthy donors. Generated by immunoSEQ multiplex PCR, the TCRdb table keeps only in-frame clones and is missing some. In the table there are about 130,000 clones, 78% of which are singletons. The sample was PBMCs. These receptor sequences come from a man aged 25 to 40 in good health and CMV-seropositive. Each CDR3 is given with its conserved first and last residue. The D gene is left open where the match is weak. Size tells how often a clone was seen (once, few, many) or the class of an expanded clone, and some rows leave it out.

cdr3_aa: CASSNQGRSNQPQHF
cdr3_nt: TGTGCCAGTAGTAATCAGGGAAGGAGCAATCAGCCCCAGCATTTT
clone_size: -
j_call: TRBJ1-5
v_call: TRBV19
cdr3_length: 15
d_call: -

cdr3_aa: CASSLKQPGNIIYF
cdr3_nt: TGTGCCAGCAGCTTAAAACAGCCTGGAAACATCATATATTTT
clone_size: -
j_call: TRBJ1-3
v_call: TRBV5-6
cdr3_length: 14
d_call: -

cdr3_aa: CASSTSGGRFYEQYF
cdr3_nt: -
clone_size: -
j_call: TRBJ2-7
v_call: TRBV25-1
cdr3_length: 15
d_call: -

cdr3_aa: CASSWRASGEQQFF
cdr3_nt: TGTGCCAGCAGCTGGAGAGCTAGCGGAGAACAGCAGTTCTTC
clone_size: -
j_call: TRBJ2-1
v_call: TRBV7-8
cdr3_length: 14
d_call: TRBD2

cdr3_aa: CASSQGPGGSYEQYF
cdr3_nt: TGCGCCAGCAGCCAAGGGCCAGGGGGCTCCTACGAGCAGTACTTC
clone_size: -
j_call: TRBJ2-7
v_call: TRBV4-3
cdr3_length: 15
d_call: TRBD1

cdr3_aa: CSVIVWTVYNEQFF
cdr3_nt: TGCAGCGTAATCGTTTGGACAGTATACAATGAGCAGTTCTTC
clone_size: -
j_call: TRBJ2-1
v_call: TRBV29-1
cdr3_length: 14
d_call: -

cdr3_aa: CASSPTPTNEKLFF
cdr3_nt: TGTGCCAGTAGTCCGACACCAACTAATGAAAAACTGTTTTTT
clone_size: few
j_call: TRBJ1-4
v_call: TRBV19
cdr3_length: 14
d_call: -

cdr3_aa: CASSHLATGELFF
cdr3_nt: TGTGCCAGCAGCCATTTGGCCACCGGGGAGCTGTTTTTT
clone_size: -
j_call: TRBJ2-2
v_call: TRBV6-5
cdr3_length: 13
d_call: -

cdr3_aa: CASSGGGEETQYF
cdr3_nt: TGTGCCAGCAGCGGGGGAGGGGAGGAGACCCAGTACTTC
clone_size: -
j_call: TRBJ2-5
v_call: TRBV5-4
cdr3_length: 13
d_call: TRBD2

cdr3_aa: CASSFRVRGQGAYEQYF
cdr3_nt: TGTGCCAGCAGTTTTAGGGTTCGGGGACAGGGCGCCTACGAGCAGTACTTC
clone_size: -
j_call: TRBJ2-7
v_call: TRBV28
cdr3_length: 17
d_call: TRBD1

cdr3_aa: CASSPRVGSGAYNEQFF
cdr3_nt: TGTGCCAGCAGTCCCAGGGTCGGGAGCGGGGCCTACAATGAGCAGTTCTTC
clone_size: -
j_call: TRBJ2-1
v_call: TRBV28
cdr3_length: 17
d_call: TRBD2

cdr3_aa: CASSDYGTGGTGELFF
cdr3_nt: TGTGCCAGCAGTGACTATGGGACAGGGGGCACCGGGGAGCTGTTTTTT
clone_size: many
j_call: TRBJ2-2
v_call: TRBV6-4
cdr3_length: 16
d_call: TRBD1

cdr3_aa: CASSPRGSGDTQYF
cdr3_nt: TGTGCCAGCAGTCCCCGCGGTAGCGGAGATACGCAGTATTTT
clone_size: once
j_call: TRBJ2-3
v_call: TRBV6-6
cdr3_length: 14
d_call: -

cdr3_aa: CASSFRLYGYTF
cdr3_nt: TGTGCCAGCAGTTTTAGACTCTATGGCTACACCTTC
clone_size: -
j_call: TRBJ1-2
v_call: TRBV5-8
cdr3_length: 12
d_call: -

cdr3_aa: CASNPRLAGIINEQFF
cdr3_nt: TGTGCCAGCAACCCCAGGTTAGCGGGGATAATCAATGAGCAGTTCTTC
clone_size: -
j_call: TRBJ2-1
v_call: TRBV2
cdr3_length: 16
d_call: TRBD2

cdr3_aa: CAWRGDRSSYEQYF
cdr3_nt: TGTGCCTGGAGGGGGGACAGGAGCTCCTACGAGCAGTACTTC
clone_size: -
j_call: TRBJ2-7
v_call: TRBV30
cdr3_length: 14
d_call: TRBD1

cdr3_aa: CASSHLAGLVLGETQYF
cdr3_nt: TGTGCCAGCAGCCATTTAGCGGGATTAGTACTAGGGGAGACCCAGTACTTC
clone_size: -
j_call: TRBJ2-5
v_call: TRBV11-2
cdr3_length: 17
d_call: TRBD2

cdr3_aa: CASGFSGVDEQFF
cdr3_nt: TGTGCTAGTGGTTTTTCAGGGGTTGATGAGCAGTTCTTC
clone_size: once
j_call: TRBJ2-1
v_call: TRBV12-5
cdr3_length: 13
d_call: -

cdr3_aa: CASSSGTGVRETQYF
cdr3_nt: TGTGCCAGCAGTTCCGGGACAGGGGTCCGAGAGACCCAGTACTTC
clone_size: -
j_call: TRBJ2-5
v_call: TRBV6-5
cdr3_length: 15
d_call: TRBD1

cdr3_aa: CASSEPGQGASYEQYF
cdr3_nt: TGTGCCAGCAGTGAACCCGGACAGGGGGCCTCATACGAGCAGTACTTC
clone_size: -
j_call: TRBJ2-7
v_call: TRBV2
cdr3_length: 16
d_call: TRBD1

cdr3_aa: CASSYRTRQNYGYTF
cdr3_nt: TGTGCCAGCAGTTACAGAACGCGACAGAACTATGGCTACACCTTC
clone_size: -
j_call: TRBJ1-2
v_call: TRBV6-5
cdr3_length: 15
d_call: -

cdr3_aa: CASSLRGSTEAFF
cdr3_nt: TGTGCCAGCAGTTTAAGGGGTTCGACTGAAGCTTTCTTT
clone_size: -
j_call: TRBJ1-1
v_call: TRBV27
cdr3_length: 13
d_call: -

cdr3_aa: CASSFPGLAGIYEQYF
cdr3_nt: TGTGCCAGCAGCTTCCCTGGACTAGCGGGAATCTACGAGCAGTACTTC
clone_size: -
j_call: TRBJ2-7
v_call: TRBV7-2
cdr3_length: 16
d_call: TRBD2

cdr3_aa: CASSVETGTGNTIYF
cdr3_nt: TGTGCCAGCAGCGTAGAAACAGGGACTGGAAACACCATATATTTT
clone_size: few
j_call: TRBJ1-3
v_call: TRBV9
cdr3_length: 15
d_call: -

cdr3_aa: CASSVLAGPLNEQFF
cdr3_nt: TGTGCCAGCAGTGTACTAGCGGGGCCTTTGAATGAGCAGTTCTTC
clone_size: few
j_call: TRBJ2-1
v_call: TRBV2
cdr3_length: 15
d_call: TRBD2

cdr3_aa: CASSLGPPTGFVEAFF
cdr3_nt: TGTGCCAGCAGTTTAGGGCCCCCCACAGGGTTCGTTGAAGCTTTCTTT
clone_size: -
j_call: TRBJ1-1
v_call: TRBV27
cdr3_length: 16
d_call: -

cdr3_aa: CASSQEPSGSSPEQYF
cdr3_nt: TGTGCCAGCAGCCAGGAGCCTAGCGGGAGTTCTCCTGAGCAGTACTTC
clone_size: few
j_call: TRBJ2-7
v_call: TRBV4-2
cdr3_length: 16
d_call: TRBD2

cdr3_aa: CASRPPGTSGSYEQYF
cdr3_nt: TGTGCCAGCAGGCCTCCCGGGACTAGCGGGAGCTACGAGCAGTACTTT
clone_size: -
j_call: TRBJ2-7
v_call: TRBV28
cdr3_length: 16
d_call: TRBD2

cdr3_aa: CASSDSATNEKLFF
cdr3_nt: TGTGCCAGCAGTGACAGTGCAACTAATGAAAAACTGTTTTTT
clone_size: few
j_call: TRBJ1-4
v_call: TRBV5-4
cdr3_length: 14
d_call: -

cdr3_aa: CASSFTSGRGYNEQFF
cdr3_nt: TGTGCCAGCAGTTTTACTAGCGGGAGAGGCTACAATGAGCAGTTCTTC
clone_size: -
j_call: TRBJ2-1
v_call: TRBV7-9
cdr3_length: 16
d_call: TRBD2

cdr3_aa: CSARGAETQYF
cdr3_nt: TGCAGTGCTAGAGGGGCAGAGACCCAGTACTTC
clone_size: -
j_call: TRBJ2-5
v_call: TRBV20-1
cdr3_length: 11
d_call: -

cdr3_aa: CAWGKARPGGNYGYTF
cdr3_nt: TGTGCCTGGGGGAAAGCTCGTCCGGGGGGAAACTATGGCTACACCTTC
clone_size: -
j_call: TRBJ1-2
v_call: TRBV30
cdr3_length: 16
d_call: -

cdr3_aa: CASSRGLAYYNEQFF
cdr3_nt: TGTGCCAGCAGCCGGGGACTAGCGTACTACAATGAGCAGTTCTTC
clone_size: -
j_call: TRBJ2-1
v_call: TRBV27
cdr3_length: 15
d_call: TRBD2

cdr3_aa: CASSSLRGQETQYF
cdr3_nt: TGTGCCAGCAGCTCCCTGAGGGGGCAAGAGACCCAGTACTTC
clone_size: once
j_call: TRBJ2-5
v_call: TRBV7-8
cdr3_length: 14
d_call: -

cdr3_aa: CASTRGRAGETQYF
cdr3_nt: TGTGCCAGCACGCGCGGGAGGGCCGGGGAGACCCAGTACTTC
clone_size: -
j_call: TRBJ2-5
v_call: TRBV6-1
cdr3_length: 14
d_call: TRBD2

cdr3_aa: CAIKQGGGNSPLHF
cdr3_nt: TGTGCCATCAAACAGGGTGGAGGTAATTCACCCCTCCACTTT
clone_size: -
j_call: TRBJ1-6
v_call: TRBV10-3
cdr3_length: 14
d_call: -

cdr3_aa: CASSLAYRVKTQYF
cdr3_nt: TGTGCCAGCAGCTTAGCCTACAGGGTAAAGACCCAGTACTTC
clone_size: -
j_call: TRBJ2-5
v_call: TRBV7-8
cdr3_length: 14
d_call: -

cdr3_aa: CAWIRTQSSGNTIYF
cdr3_nt: TGTGCCTGGATTCGGACACAGAGCTCTGGAAACACCATATATTTT
clone_size: -
j_call: TRBJ1-3
v_call: TRBV30
cdr3_length: 15
d_call: -

cdr3_aa: CASSLTGPADTQYF
cdr3_nt: TGTGCCAGCAGCCTGACAGGTCCAGCTGATACGCAGTATTTT
clone_size: -
j_call: TRBJ2-3
v_call: TRBV28
cdr3_length: 14
d_call: -

cdr3_aa: CAWSDTGYYGYTF
cdr3_nt: TGTGCCTGGAGCGACACAGGGTACTATGGCTACACCTTC
clone_size: -
j_call: TRBJ1-2
v_call: TRBV30
cdr3_length: 13
d_call: -

cdr3_aa: CASSQSDRDTEAFF
cdr3_nt: TGTGCCAGCAGCCAGTCCGACAGGGACACTGAAGCTTTCTTT
clone_size: -
j_call: TRBJ1-1
v_call: TRBV28
cdr3_length: 14
d_call: TRBD1

cdr3_aa: CASSSPQSGDSLWYEQYF
cdr3_nt: TGTGCCAGCAGCTCCCCCCAGTCGGGGGACTCTTTATGGTACGAGCAGTACTTC
clone_size: -
j_call: TRBJ2-7
v_call: TRBV7-2
cdr3_length: 18
d_call: -

cdr3_aa: CASSPGQGKTEAFF
cdr3_nt: TGCGCCAGCAGCCCAGGACAGGGCAAGACTGAAGCTTTCTTT
clone_size: -
j_call: TRBJ1-1
v_call: TRBV5-1
cdr3_length: 14
d_call: TRBD1

cdr3_aa: CSGGGQGAYNEQFF
cdr3_nt: TGCAGCGGTGGGGGCCAGGGGGCCTACAATGAGCAGTTCTTC
clone_size: -
j_call: TRBJ2-1
v_call: TRBV29-1
cdr3_length: 14
d_call: TRBD1

cdr3_aa: CASSSGTDTDTQYF
cdr3_nt: TGCGCCAGCAGCTCCGGGACAGACACAGATACGCAGTATTTT
clone_size: few
j_call: TRBJ2-3
v_call: TRBV5-1
cdr3_length: 14
d_call: TRBD1

cdr3_aa: CASSWERTSGAHEQYF
cdr3_nt: TGTGCCAGCAGTTGGGAGAGGACTAGCGGCGCCCACGAGCAGTACTTC
clone_size: -
j_call: TRBJ2-7
v_call: TRBV6-5
cdr3_length: 16
d_call: TRBD2